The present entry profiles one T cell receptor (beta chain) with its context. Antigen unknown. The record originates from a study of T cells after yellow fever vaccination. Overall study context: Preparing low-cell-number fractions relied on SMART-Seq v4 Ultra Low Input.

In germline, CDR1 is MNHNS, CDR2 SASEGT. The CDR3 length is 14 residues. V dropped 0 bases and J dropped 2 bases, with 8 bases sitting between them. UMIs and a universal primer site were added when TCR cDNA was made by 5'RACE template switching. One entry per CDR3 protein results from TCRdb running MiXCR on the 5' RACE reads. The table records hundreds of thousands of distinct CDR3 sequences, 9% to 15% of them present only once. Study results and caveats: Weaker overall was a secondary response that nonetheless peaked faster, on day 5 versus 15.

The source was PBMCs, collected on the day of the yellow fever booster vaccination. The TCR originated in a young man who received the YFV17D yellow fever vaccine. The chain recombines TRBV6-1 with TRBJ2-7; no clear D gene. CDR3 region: CASSEAGRAYEQYF. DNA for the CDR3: TGTGCCAGCAGTGAAGCAGGTCGGGCCTACGAGCAGTACTTC.